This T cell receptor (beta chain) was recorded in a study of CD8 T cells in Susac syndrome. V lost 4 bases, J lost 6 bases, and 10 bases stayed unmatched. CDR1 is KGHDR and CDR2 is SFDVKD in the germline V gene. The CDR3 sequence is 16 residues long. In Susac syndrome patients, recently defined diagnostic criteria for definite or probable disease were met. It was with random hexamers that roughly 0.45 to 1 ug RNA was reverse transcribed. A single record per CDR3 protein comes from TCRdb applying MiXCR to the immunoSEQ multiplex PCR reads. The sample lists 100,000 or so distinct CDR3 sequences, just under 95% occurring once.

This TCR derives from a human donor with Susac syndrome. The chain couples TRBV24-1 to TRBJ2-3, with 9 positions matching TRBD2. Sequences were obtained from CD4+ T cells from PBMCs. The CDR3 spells CATSDSLRGGGDTQYF. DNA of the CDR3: TGTGCCACCAGTGACTCTCTGCGGGGGGGCGGTGATACGCAGTATTTT.